This TCR beta chain was obtained from a study of cytomegalovirus exposure and HLA in healthy donors. Trimming stripped 2 bases from V and 2 bases from J, with 12 bases between. CDR3 length: 15 residues. CDR1 and CDR2 (germline): MNHEY, SVGAGI. Study results and limitations: Beyond CMV serostatus, there was no information to go on about immune exposure. An Asian-associated ancestry cluster reportedly showed fewer N-insertions than the approximately 600-donor mean in a later analysis.

As regards this clone: Its antigen is unidentified.

Primers for the PCR totalled 60 Vbeta and 13 Jbeta. Method: immunoSEQ multiplex PCR; TCRdb's copy keeps in-frame clones and lacks some. The sample includes about 160,000 clones. The receptor was isolated from a woman aged 55 to 70 in good health and CMV-seronegative. Sequenced sample: PBMCs. The chain joins TRBV6-5 to TRBJ1-2; a weak D match, TRBD1 (5 bases). The CDR3 loop is CASSYAGLRNYGYTF. The CDR3 coding sequence is TGTGCCAGCAGTTACGCAGGGCTCAGGAACTATGGCTACACCTTC.